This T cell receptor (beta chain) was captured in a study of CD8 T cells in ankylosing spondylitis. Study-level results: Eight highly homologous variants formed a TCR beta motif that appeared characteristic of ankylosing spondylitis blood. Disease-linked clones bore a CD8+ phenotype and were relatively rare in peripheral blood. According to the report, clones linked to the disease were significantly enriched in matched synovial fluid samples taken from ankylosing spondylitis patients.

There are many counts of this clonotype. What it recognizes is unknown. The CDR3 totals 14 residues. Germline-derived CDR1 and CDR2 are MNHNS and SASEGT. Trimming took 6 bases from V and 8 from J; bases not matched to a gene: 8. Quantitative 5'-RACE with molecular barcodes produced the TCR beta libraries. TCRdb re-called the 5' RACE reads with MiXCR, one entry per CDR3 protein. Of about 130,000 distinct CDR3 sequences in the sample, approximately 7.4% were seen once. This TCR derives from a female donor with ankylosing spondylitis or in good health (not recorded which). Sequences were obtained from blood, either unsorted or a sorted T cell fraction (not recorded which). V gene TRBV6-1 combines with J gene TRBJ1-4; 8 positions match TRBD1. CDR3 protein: CASRGGQDREKLFF. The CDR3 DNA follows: TGTGCCAGCAGGGGGGGACAGGATAGGGAAAAACTGTTTTTT.